The 13 T cell receptor beta chains given below trace back to one sample, sequenced in a study of graft-versus-host responses after intestinal transplantation. Clones were read by immunoSEQ multiplex PCR, and TCRdb kept only the in-frame ones, dropping some. The table has about 54,000 clones, roughly 89% seen once. Here the sequenced sample was PBMCs, taken roughly 660 days after intestinal transplant. Receptors were obtained from a human patient who received an intestinal transplant, so some T cells may come from the graft donor.

The J gene is TRBJ2-1, the V gene TRBV7-9; no clear D. The germline V and J ends were trimmed by 1 base and 4 bases, with 5 bases remaining between them. In germline, CDR1 is SEHNR, CDR2 FQNEAQ (reference sequence). The CDR3 length is 13 residues. The CDR3 is CASSLVAYNEQFF. The CDR3 nucleotides read TGTGCCAGCAGCTTAGTGGCGTACAATGAGCAGTTCTTC.

The V and J genes are TRBV6-1 and TRBJ1-4, with a possible D match to TRBD1 (6 bases). Germline V gene lookup returns CDR1 MNHNS and CDR2 SASEGT. This CDR3 comprises 17 residues. The ends were cut back, 3 bases at V and 5 bases at J, with 19 bases in the middle. This CDR3 reads CASSDPPGGAENEKLFF. As DNA, the CDR3 is TGTGCCAGCAGTGACCCACCGGGGGGGGCGGAGAATGAAAAACTGTTTTTT.

The J gene is TRBJ2-3, the V gene TRBV18, with D perhaps assigned TRBD1 or TRBD2 (5 bases each). Germline V gene data show CDR1 as KGHSH and CDR2 as LQKENI. V lost 5 bases and J 6 bases, leaving 15 bases between the germline ends. The length of the CDR3 is 14 residues. Here the CDR3 DNA reads TGTGCCAGCTCATACCGGGACCAGGAGGATACGCAGTATTTT. This gives the protein CASSYRDQEDTQYF.

This rearrangement joins TRBV7-6 to TRBJ1-3, with 7 bases that match TRBD1. Germline loops: CDR1 SGHVS, CDR2 FNYEAQ. V trimming: 1 base; J trimming: 0 bases; junction bases outside the gene matches: 9. The CDR3 loop spans 18 amino acids. The CDR3 DNA reads TGTGCCAGCAGCTTAGAGGCAGGGGGAAGAAACTCTGGAAACACCATATATTTT. It is translated as CASSLEAGGRNSGNTIYF.

The V call is TRBV6-1, the J call TRBJ2-1; unclear D gene. The CDR3 spans 14 residues. Germline assignment: CDR1 MNHNS and CDR2 SASEGT. V lost 6 bases to trimming and J lost 0 bases, with 9 bases between them. The CDR3 spells CASRTPSSYNEQFF. CDR3 coding DNA: TGTGCCAGCAGGACACCGAGCTCCTACAATGAGCAGTTCTTC.

This clone was observed a few times. CDR3 sequence reads: CASSLGRLQQPQHF. For the CDR3, the DNA is TGTGCCAGCAGCTTAGGCCGACTTCAGCAGCCCCAGCATTTT. This chain uses TRBV13 with TRBJ1-5, with D unresolved. CDR1 and CDR2 (germline): PRHDT, FYEKMQ (reference sequence). CDR3 length equals 14 residues. V was clipped by 0 bases and J by 7 bases, with 10 bases between them.

The chain couples TRBV19 to TRBJ1-1, with D perhaps TRBD1 (5 bases). The germline gives CDR1 LNHDA, CDR2 SQIVND (reference sequence). The CDR3 sequence is 13 residues long. The V end was cut by 3 bases, the J end by 4 bases, with 9 bases between. CDR3 bases: TGTGCCAGTAGTATTTCTGGGACCACTGAAGCTTTCTTT. Protein: CASSISGTTEAFF. The entire variable domain, with the rest obtained from reference TRBV19 and TRBJ1-1, is as follows: DGGITQSPKYLFRKEGQNVTLSCEQNLNHDAMYWYRQDPGQGLRLIYYSQIVNDFQKGDIAEGYSVSREKKESFPLTVTSAQKNPTAFYLCASSISGTTEAFFGQGTRLTVV.

This rearrangement joins TRBV4-1 to TRBJ1-6, with a tentative D call TRBD1 (5 bases). This CDR3 has 16 amino acids. CDR1 is MGHRA, CDR2 YSYEKL, per germline. The ends were cut back, 2 bases at V and 5 bases at J, with 13 bases in the middle. CDR3 region: CASSQFDRGDNSPLHF. The CDR3 region has the DNA TGCGCCAGCAGCCAATTTGACAGAGGCGATAATTCACCCCTCCACTTT.

This rearrangement joins TRBV7-9 to TRBJ1-4; possibly TRBD1 for D (5 bases). The germline V and J ends were trimmed by 3 bases and 8 bases, with 10 bases remaining between them. This CDR3 spans 13 amino acids. Germline lookup yields CDR1 SEHNR and CDR2 FQNEAQ (reference sequence). This chain's CDR3 is CASSFGTGEKLFF. CDR3 coding DNA: TGTGCCAGCAGCTTTGGAACAGGCGAAAAACTGTTTTTT.

In its sample, this clone was seen once. This chain joins TRBV19 and TRBJ2-5; 10 nucleotides match TRBD2. CDR1 LNHDA and CDR2 SQIVND come from the germline V gene (reference sequence). V gave up 3 bases and J gave up 5 bases; unmatched junction bases: 6. CDR3 length: 15 residues. In nucleotides, the CDR3 is TGTGCCAGTAGTATGGAGCGGGGGGGCCGGGAGACCCAGTACTTC. Translation: CASSMERGGRETQYF.

The chain joins TRBV9 to TRBJ2-2; TRBD1 might be the D (6 bases). Germline assignment: CDR1 SGDLS and CDR2 YYNGEE. Trimming pared 4 bases from V and 5 bases from J, leaving 18 bases between. This CDR3 is built from 16 residues. The CDR3 DNA reads as TGTGCCAGCAGCCCCCCGCGGGCAGGGGTGACCGGGGAGCTGTTTTTT. It yields the protein CASSPPRAGVTGELFF.

The V call is TRBV4-1, the J call TRBJ1-1; D not resolved. With 0 bases removed from V and 5 bases from J, the gap between germline ends came to 4 bases. The CDR3 is 12 residues long. Per germline, CDR1 MGHRA and CDR2 YSYEKL. The CDR3 is CASSQDSTEAFF. The CDR3 DNA is TGCGCCAGCAGCCAAGACAGTACTGAAGCTTTCTTT.

V is TRBV4-1 and J is TRBJ2-3, with D unresolved. The CDR3 covers 13 residues. Germline values: CDR1 MGHRA, CDR2 YSYEKL. Trimming took 1 base from V and 5 from J, leaving 7 bases between them. The CDR3 here is CASSQVRGDTQYF. CDR3 DNA sequence: TGCGCCAGCAGCCAAGTGCGAGGAGATACGCAGTATTTT.